The 2 T cell receptor beta chains reported below all come from one sample, sequenced in a study of tumor-infiltrating lymphocytes in primary liver carcinoma. Researchers generated TCR beta cDNA from roughly 500 ng of total RNA, relying on a constant-region primer. Libraries covering TCR beta were generated through three nested multiplex PCR rounds (using a slightly modified ARM-PCR). TRBV1-TRBV30 forward primers paired with a C-beta reverse primer drove the first two PCR rounds, around 9 cycles each. MiXCR, applied by TCRdb to the multiplex PCR reads, yields one record per CDR3 protein. Of approximately 340,000 distinct CDR3 sequences in the sample, about two thirds were seen once. Germline DNA was also extracted, and blood RNA was taken from unsorted whole blood. Sequencing was carried out using peripheral blood. The source of these receptors is a man between 35 and 55 years old with primary liver carcinoma and hepatitis B virus infection.

A remark on this clonotype: Compared with germline, one end of the junction differs, possibly owing to a read error. DNA for the CDR3: TGCGTCAGCAGGGGGACGGGTAGTCGCACAGATATGCAGTATTTT. Its protein is CVSRGTGSRTDMQYF. The chain joins TRBV10-2 to TRBJ2-3; the match to TRBD1 covers 7 bases. Germline assignment: CDR1 WSHSY and CDR2 SAAADI. The CDR3 length is 15 residues.

This clonotype was detected many times. The chain joins TRBV11-2 to TRBJ1-4; a possible D gene is TRBD1 (6 bases). V was shortened by 4 bases and J by 8 bases, with 20 bases between the two germline ends. The CDR3 has 16 residues. CDR1 and CDR2 from the germline V gene are SGHAT and FQNNGV. The CDR3 is CASSSEPHRVREKLFF. In DNA, the CDR3 is TGTGCCAGCAGCTCCGAACCCCACAGGGTCCGGGAAAAACTGTTTTTT. Filled out from reference TRBV11-2 and TRBJ1-4, the complete variable domain reads EAGVAQSPRYKIIEKRQSVAFWCNPISGHATLYWYQQILGQGPKLLIQFQNNGVVDDSQLPKDRFSAERLKGVDSTLKIQPAKLEDSAVYLCASSSEPHRVREKLFFGSGTQLSVL.